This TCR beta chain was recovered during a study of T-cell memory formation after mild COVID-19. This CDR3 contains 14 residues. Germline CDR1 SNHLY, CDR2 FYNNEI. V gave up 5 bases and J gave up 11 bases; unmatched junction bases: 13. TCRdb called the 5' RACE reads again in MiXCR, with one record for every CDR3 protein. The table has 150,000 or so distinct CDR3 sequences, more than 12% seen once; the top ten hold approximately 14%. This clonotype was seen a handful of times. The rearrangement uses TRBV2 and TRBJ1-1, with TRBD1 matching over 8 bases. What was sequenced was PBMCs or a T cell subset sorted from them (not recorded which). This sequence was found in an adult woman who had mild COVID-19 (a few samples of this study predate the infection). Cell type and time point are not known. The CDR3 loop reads CASSSQGVVSQAFF. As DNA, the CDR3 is TGTGCCAGCAGTTCACAGGGGGTTGTCTCTCAGGCTTTCTTT.